The 24 T cell receptor beta chains below were found in one sample sequenced in a study of CXCR3-negative and CXCR3-positive naive CD8 T cells. Overall study findings and caveats: More hydrophobic TRB CDR3s were found in CXCR3-positive naive cells than in CXCR3-negative naive cells.

Their recognized antigens are unknown. With UMI labels, 5' RACE was used to prepare the TRB cDNA libraries. TCRdb reanalyzed the 5' RACE reads and collapses them to one entry per CDR3 protein, without DNA. This sample's clone table lists around 50,000 distinct CDR3 sequences. Material for sequencing was naive CXCR3+ CD8+ T cells from blood. Subset denoted: CD45RO-CCR7+CD27+CD95- naive CD8+ T cells expressing CXCR3 (TNR3+). The receptors stem from a human donor in good health. Some clones in this sample may be carry-over from other donors' samples.

The chain joins TRBV10-1 to TRBJ2-7; TCRdb indicates TRBD1, and absent DNA this call remains unverified. CDR1 WNHNN and CDR2 SYGVQD come from the germline V gene (reference sequence). The CDR3 totals 15 residues. The CDR3: CANSDGQGTTYEQYF.

This chain connects TRBV6-6 to TRBJ2-1; TCRdb's D call, TRBD2, is unchecked because there is no DNA. The germline V gene encodes CDR1 MNHNY and CDR2 SVGAGI (reference sequence). This CDR3 is 16 amino acids long. The CDR3 region is CASSSPQGRGGNEQFF.

The chain is built from TRBV4-3 and TRBJ2-1; TCRdb gives TRBD1 as the D gene, but with no DNA this cannot be confirmed. The V gene's germline CDR1 is LGHNA and CDR2 YSLEER. The CDR3 covers 14 residues. The CDR3 reads CASSQSTGGDEQFF.

The chain couples TRBV20-1 to TRBJ2-7; TCRdb picks TRBD1, but there is no DNA to check that call. Germline CDR1 reads DFQATT; CDR2 reads SNEGSKA (reference sequence). CDR3 size: 16 residues. The CDR3: CSARDLAGTGTYEQYF.

The chain couples TRBV12-3 or TRBV12-4 to TRBJ1-1; TCRdb reports TRBD1, a call that lacks DNA to check it against. This CDR3 is built from 14 residues. This CDR3 is CASSRQGGNTEAFF.

The CDR3 sequence is CASSVTGELYNEQFF. This chain connects TRBV11-2 to TRBJ2-1; TCRdb's D gene call, TRBD1, goes unchecked for lack of DNA. From germline, CDR1 is SGHAT and CDR2 FQNNGV. The CDR3 spans 15 residues. The variable domain in full, with the rest retrieved from reference TRBV11-2 and TRBJ2-1, is EAGVAQSPRYKIIEKRQSVAFWCNPISGHATLYWYQQILGQGPKLLIQFQNNGVVDDSQLPKDRFSAERLKGVDSTLKIQPAKLEDSAVYLCASSVTGELYNEQFFGPGTRLTVL.

This rearrangement joins TRBV5-1 to TRBJ2-3; TCRdb returns TRBD1, unconfirmable since there is no DNA. Germline CDR1 SGHRS, CDR2 YFSETQ. CDR3 size: 16 residues. This CDR3 reads CASSLGGDIVTDTQYF.

J is TRBJ2-3 and V is TRBV20-1; TCRdb's D gene call, TRBD2, goes unchecked for lack of DNA. Germline V gene lookup returns CDR1 DFQATT and CDR2 SNEGSKA (reference sequence). CDR3 size: 15 residues. CDR3 sequence reads: CSARRTSESTATQYF.

The J gene is TRBJ1-2, the V gene TRBV29-1; TCRdb designates TRBD1, a call that cannot be tested without DNA. The CDR3 is made up of 11 amino acids. CDR1 and CDR2 (germline): SQVTM, ANQGSEA. The CDR3: CSAHQGYGYTF.

The chain employs TRBV25-1 and TRBJ2-1; TCRdb's D call, TRBD1, is unchecked because there is no DNA. The CDR3 extends over 14 amino acids. The germline CDR1 and CDR2 sequences are MGHDK and SYGVNS. This CDR3 reads CASVGTGGFNEQFF. Full variable domain (rest looked up from reference TRBV25-1 and TRBJ2-1): EADIYQTPRYLVIGTGKKITLECSQTMGHDKMYWYQQDPGMELHLIHYSYGVNSTEKGDLSSESTVSRIRTEHFPLTLESARPSHTSQYLCASVGTGGFNEQFFGPGTRLTVL.

This chain joins TRBV9 and TRBJ2-7; TCRdb calls TRBD1, which cannot be checked without DNA. The CDR3 totals 13 residues. Per germline, CDR1 SGDLS and CDR2 YYNGEE. The chain's CDR3 is CASSEGDTYEQYF.

The gene calls are TRBV19 and TRBJ2-7. The CDR3 extends over 14 amino acids. Germline V gene data show CDR1 as LNHDA and CDR2 as SQIVND (reference sequence). CDR3 in amino acids: CASSITGSSYEQYF. Looking up the rest from reference TRBV19 and TRBJ2-7 gives the full variable domain: DGGITQSPKYLFRKEGQNVTLSCEQNLNHDAMYWYRQDPGQGLRLIYYSQIVNDFQKGDIAEGYSVSREKKESFPLTVTSAQKNPTAFYLCASSITGSSYEQYFGPGTRLTVT.

The CDR3 reads CASSLIRQGTDTQYF. The chain joins TRBV27 to TRBJ2-3. Germline CDR1 and CDR2: MNHEY and SMNVEV (reference sequence). The CDR3 totals 15 residues.

The V call is TRBV12-3 or TRBV12-4, the J call TRBJ2-1; without DNA, the TCRdb call of TRBD1 cannot be checked. The CDR3 sequence is 12 residues long. CDR3 protein: CASSFGINEQFF.

The chain joins TRBV28 to TRBJ2-7; TCRdb gives TRBD1 as the D gene, but with no DNA this cannot be confirmed. The CDR3 sequence is 12 residues long. Looked up from germline, CDR1 is MDHEN and CDR2 is SYDVKM. CDR3 amino acids: CASSLSGPEQYF. The whole variable domain, remainder taken from reference TRBV28 and TRBJ2-7, is DVKVTQSSRYLVKRTGEKVFLECVQDMDHENMFWYRQDPGLGLRLIYFSYDVKMKEKGDIPEGYSVSREKKERFSLILESASTNQTSMYLCASSLSGPEQYFGPGTRLTVT.

The chain recombines TRBV7-2 with TRBJ2-5; TCRdb's assignment of TRBD1 cannot be checked, as there is no DNA. The germline CDR1 and CDR2 sequences are SGHTA and FQGNSA. The length of the CDR3 is 15 residues. The CDR3 spells CASSLEPGLSETQYF.

V and J are TRBV7-2 and TRBJ1-1. This CDR3 comprises 12 residues. Germline-derived CDR1 and CDR2 are SGHTA and FQGNSA. CDR3 protein: CASSLSYTEAFF.

The chain uses TRBV6-5 and TRBJ2-7; TCRdb calls TRBD1, which cannot be checked without DNA. Germline-derived CDR1 and CDR2 are MNHEY and SVGAGI. The CDR3 has 17 amino acids. The CDR3: CASSTGPPGTSSYEQYF.

CDR3 loop: CASSPGAHYGYTF. The rearrangement links TRBV12-3 or TRBV12-4 to TRBJ1-2; TCRdb's D call, TRBD1, is unchecked because there is no DNA. The CDR3 is 13 amino acids.

This chain joins TRBV28 and TRBJ1-2. Germline V gene lookup returns CDR1 MDHEN and CDR2 SYDVKM. The CDR3 consists of 14 residues. The CDR3 is CASSLMGNSYGYTF.

The chain links TRBV6-5 to TRBJ2-7; TCRdb reports TRBD2, a call that lacks DNA to check it against. CDR3 size: 15 residues. Germline lookup yields CDR1 MNHEY and CDR2 SVGAGI. CDR3 loop: CASSYEGAGAYEQYF.

V and J are TRBV7-9 and TRBJ2-7; no DNA is available, so the TRBD2 call from TCRdb remains unchecked. CDR3 length equals 13 residues. The germline gives CDR1 SEHNR, CDR2 FQNEAQ (reference sequence). The CDR3 reads CASSFARLDQQYF.

The chain couples TRBV7-3 to TRBJ1-1. Germline V gene data show CDR1 as SGHTA and CDR2 as FQGTGA. The CDR3 is 16 amino acids. The chain's CDR3 is CASSLLPLQRNTEAFF.

This rearrangement joins TRBV6-2 or TRBV6-3 to TRBJ2-4; TCRdb selects TRBD1, and the lack of DNA leaves this call unchecked. Germline CDR1 is MNHEY and CDR2 is SVGEGT. The CDR3 is 15 amino acids. CDR3 amino acids: CASSSAGTGVAIQYF.